This T cell receptor beta chain was sequenced during a study of blood T cells in healthy people across ages. Study outcomes and limitations: The percentage of naive T cells correlated strongly with TCR beta diversity. More naive CD4+ cells and higher diversity marked long-lived donors relative to aged donors.

This clonotype was seen once. Its antigen is currently unknown. This may arise from a read error, as a much more abundant clone is one base away. Then a second PCR, running roughly 7 to 12 cycles, was carried out with a sample-barcoded 5' primer and a J-beta primer mix. One entry per CDR3 protein, called by TCRdb with MiXCR from the 5' RACE reads. The sample records about a million distinct CDR3 sequences, 35% to 40% being singletons. Extraction of total RNA produced a minimum of 5 micrograms from each sample. This CDR3 region has 15 residues. Germline V gene lookup returns CDR1 SQVTM and CDR2 ANQGSEA.

This clonotype originated in a man aged 18 to 35 in good health. Sequenced: blood. The chain joins TRBV29-1 to TRBJ2-5, with 9 bases matching TRBD1. The J call may be faulty, since TRBJ2-1 better matches the DNA end. The CDR3 region has the DNA TGCAGCGTTGTGTGGGGACAGGGTATAGAAGAGACCCAGTTCTTC. Protein product: CSVVWGQGIEETQFF.